This T cell receptor (beta chain) is from a study of graft-versus-host responses after intestinal transplantation. Germline V lookup: CDR1 KGHSH, CDR2 LQKENI. The length of the CDR3 is 14 residues. Between the trimmed V and J ends, which lost 1 base and 7 bases, there was a span of 11 bases. This clone was counted a single time. This table comes from immunoSEQ multiplex PCR, and its TCRdb copy is limited to in-frame clones, with some not included. Found here are 13,000 or so clones, less than 85% of them singletons; the top ten hold 8.5% to 9%. This clonotype was obtained from a human patient who received an intestinal transplant, so some T cells may come from the graft donor. This sequence joins TRBV18 and TRBJ1-5, with a possible D match to TRBD1 (5 bases). The sample here was PBMCs, taken roughly 310 days after intestinal transplant. CDR3 amino acids: CASSPRHWGQPQHF. Here the CDR3 DNA reads TGTGCCAGCTCACCACGTCATTGGGGCCAGCCCCAGCATTTT.